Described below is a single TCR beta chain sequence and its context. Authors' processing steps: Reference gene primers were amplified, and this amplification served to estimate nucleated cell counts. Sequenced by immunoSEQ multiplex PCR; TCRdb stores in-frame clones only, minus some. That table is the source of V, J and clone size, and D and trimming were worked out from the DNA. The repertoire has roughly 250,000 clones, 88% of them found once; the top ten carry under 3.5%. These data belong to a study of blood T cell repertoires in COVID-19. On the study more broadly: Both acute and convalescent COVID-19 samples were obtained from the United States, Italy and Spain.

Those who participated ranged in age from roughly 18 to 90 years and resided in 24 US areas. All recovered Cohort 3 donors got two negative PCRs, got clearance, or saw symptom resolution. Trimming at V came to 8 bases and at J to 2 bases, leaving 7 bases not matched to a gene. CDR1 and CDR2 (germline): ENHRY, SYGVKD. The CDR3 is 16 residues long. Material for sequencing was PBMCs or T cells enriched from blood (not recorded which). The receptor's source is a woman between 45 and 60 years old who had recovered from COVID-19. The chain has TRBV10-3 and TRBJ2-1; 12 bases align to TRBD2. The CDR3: CAISTSGRTPYNEQFF. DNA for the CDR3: TGTGCCATCTCTACTAGCGGGAGGACCCCCTACAATGAGCAGTTCTTC.